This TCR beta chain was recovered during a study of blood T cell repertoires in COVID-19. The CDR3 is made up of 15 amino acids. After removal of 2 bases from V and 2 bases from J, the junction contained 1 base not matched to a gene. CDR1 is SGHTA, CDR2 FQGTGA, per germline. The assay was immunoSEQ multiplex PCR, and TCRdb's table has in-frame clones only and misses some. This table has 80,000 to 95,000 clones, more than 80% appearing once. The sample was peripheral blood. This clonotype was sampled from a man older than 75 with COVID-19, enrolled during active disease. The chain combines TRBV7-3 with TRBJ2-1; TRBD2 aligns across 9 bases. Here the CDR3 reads CASSLVAGAYNEQFF. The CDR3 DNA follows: TGTGCCAGCAGCTTAGTAGCGGGAGCCTACAATGAGCAGTTCTTC. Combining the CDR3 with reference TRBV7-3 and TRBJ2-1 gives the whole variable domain GAGVSQTPSNKVTEKGKYVELRCDPISGHTALYWYRQSLGQGPEFLIYFQGTGAADDSGLPNDRFFAVRPEGSVSTLKIQRTERGDSAVYLCASSLVAGAYNEQFFGPGTRLTVL.